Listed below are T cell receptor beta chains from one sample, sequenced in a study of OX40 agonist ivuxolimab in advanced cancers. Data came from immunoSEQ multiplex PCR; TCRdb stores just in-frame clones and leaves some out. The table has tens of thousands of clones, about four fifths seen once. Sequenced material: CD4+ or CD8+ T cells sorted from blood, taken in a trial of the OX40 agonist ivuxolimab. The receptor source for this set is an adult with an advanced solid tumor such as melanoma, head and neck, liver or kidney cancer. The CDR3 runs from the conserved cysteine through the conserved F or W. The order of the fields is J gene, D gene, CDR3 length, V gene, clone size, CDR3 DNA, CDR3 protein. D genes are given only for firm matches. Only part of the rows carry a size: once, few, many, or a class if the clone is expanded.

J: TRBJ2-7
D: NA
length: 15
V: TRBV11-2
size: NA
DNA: TGTGCCAGCAGCTTAGCGGGGGGCGCAGCCTACGAGCAGTACTTC
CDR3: CASSLAGGAAYEQYF

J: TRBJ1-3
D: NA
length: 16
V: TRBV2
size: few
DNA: TGTGCCAGCAGTGTAGAGGGGTACCTATCTGGAAACACCATATATTTT
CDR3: CASSVEGYLSGNTIYF

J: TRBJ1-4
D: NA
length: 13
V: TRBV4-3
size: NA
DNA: TGCGCCAGCGGTCTTGGGTTGAAGGGAAAACTGTTTTTT
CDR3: CASGLGLKGKLFF

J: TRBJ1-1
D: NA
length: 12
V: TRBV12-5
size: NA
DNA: TGTGCTAGTGGTTCCCGGGCCCATGAAGCTTTCTTT
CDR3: CASGSRAHEAFF

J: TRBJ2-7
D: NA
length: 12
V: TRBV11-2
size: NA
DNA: TGTGCCAGCACCCTCTCGGGATACGAGCAGTACTTC
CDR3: CASTLSGYEQYF

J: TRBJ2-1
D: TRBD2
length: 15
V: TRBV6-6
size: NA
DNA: TGTGCCAGCTCGATTTCGGGGGGGGCCGGTAATGAGCAGTTCTTC
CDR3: CASSISGGAGNEQFF

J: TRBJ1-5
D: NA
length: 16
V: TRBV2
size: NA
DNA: TGTGCCAGCGGCGACCCCCCGGGGGGGGGCAATCAGCCCCAGCATTTT
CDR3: CASGDPPGGGNQPQHF

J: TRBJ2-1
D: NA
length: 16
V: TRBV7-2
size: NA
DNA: TGTGCCAGCAGCTTAGTCGGGGCAACGGCCTACAATGAGCAGTTCTTC
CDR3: CASSLVGATAYNEQFF

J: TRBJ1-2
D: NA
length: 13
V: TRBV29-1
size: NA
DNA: TGCAGCGTTGATCCCGGGTCAGGGGTTGGCTACACCTTC
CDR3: CSVDPGSGVGYTF

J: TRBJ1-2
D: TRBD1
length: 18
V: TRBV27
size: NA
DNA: TGTGCCAGCAGTCGCCACTTCGGACAGGGAAGTACTTCCTATGGCTACACCTTC
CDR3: CASSRHFGQGSTSYGYTF

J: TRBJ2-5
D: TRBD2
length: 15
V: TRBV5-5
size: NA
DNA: TGTGCCAGCAGCTCCCCGGGACTAGCGGGGGAGACCCAGTACTTC
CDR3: CASSSPGLAGETQYF

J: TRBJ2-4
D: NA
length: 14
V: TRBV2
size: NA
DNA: TGTGCCAGCAGTGGCATTCAACAAGGCAGCATTCAGTACTTC
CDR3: CASSGIQQGSIQYF

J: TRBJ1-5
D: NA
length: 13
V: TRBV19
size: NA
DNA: TGTGCCAGTAGTATAGATCTGGTTCGGCCCCAGCATTTT
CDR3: CASSIDLVRPQHF

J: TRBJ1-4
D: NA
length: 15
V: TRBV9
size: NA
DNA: TGTGCCAGCAGCACCCCGCAGGGAGGTAATGAAAAACTGTTTTTT
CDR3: CASSTPQGGNEKLFF

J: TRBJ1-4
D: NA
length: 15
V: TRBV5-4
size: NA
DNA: TGTGCCAGCAGCTTGCTCGGGGCCGGGAATGAAAAACTGTTTTTT
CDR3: CASSLLGAGNEKLFF

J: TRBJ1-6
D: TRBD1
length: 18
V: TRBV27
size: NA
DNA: TGTGCCAGCAGTTCCGATCCAACAGGGGGTAACTATAATTCACCCCTCCACTTT
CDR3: CASSSDPTGGNYNSPLHF

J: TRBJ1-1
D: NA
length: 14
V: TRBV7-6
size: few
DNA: TGTGCCAGCAGCTTCGGGTCTCTCCCGGCTGAAGCTTTCTTT
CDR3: CASSFGSLPAEAFF

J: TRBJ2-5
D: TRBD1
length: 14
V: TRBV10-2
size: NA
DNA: TGCGCCAGCAGAGGACAGGGAGCCGCTGAGACCCAGTACTTC
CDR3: CASRGQGAAETQYF

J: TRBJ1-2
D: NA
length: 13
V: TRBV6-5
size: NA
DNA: TGTGCCAGCAGACTTACAGAGAACTATGGCTACACCTTC
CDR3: CASRLTENYGYTF

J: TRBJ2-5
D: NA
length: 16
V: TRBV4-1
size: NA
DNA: TGCGCCAGCAGCCAAGGCTGGGGAACAGGAGCAGAGACCCAGTACTTC
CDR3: CASSQGWGTGAETQYF

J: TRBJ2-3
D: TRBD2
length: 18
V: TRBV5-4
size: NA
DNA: TGTGCCAGCAGCTCCCCCGGGGCAGCGGGGGGTCCCACAGATACGCAGTATTTT
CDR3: CASSSPGAAGGPTDTQYF